This record looks at one T cell receptor beta chain sequence and its context. The data stem from a study of blood T cell repertoires in COVID-19. With 4 bases clipped from V and 6 bases from J, the junction kept 12 bases outside the gene matches. This CDR3 has 17 residues. Germline V gene sequence: CDR1 SGHDN, CDR2 FVKESK. How the authors handled the data: From reference gene primer amplification, estimates of nucleated cell counts were derived. Sequenced by immunoSEQ multiplex PCR; TCRdb stores in-frame clones only, minus some. That table gives V, J and clone size, and the DNA gave D and trimming. This sample carries over 200,000 clones, approximately 81% of them seen once, and the ten largest clones take approximately 8%.

The J gene is TRBJ2-3, the V gene TRBV14, with 11 bases lining up with TRBD2. The sample taken for sequencing was peripheral blood. This clonotype originated in an elderly woman with acute or convalescent COVID-19. This chain's CDR3 is CASSRRLAGTVVDTQYF. CDR3 nucleotides: TGTGCCAGCAGCCGGCGACTAGCGGGGACCGTCGTGGATACGCAGTATTTT.